These 20 T cell receptor beta chains came from one sample sequenced in a study of PD-1 blockade in mismatch repair-deficient tumors. Method: immunoSEQ multiplex PCR; TCRdb's copy keeps in-frame clones and lacks some. The table records more than 90,000 clones, more than 60% of them present only once. This specimen was peripheral blood, taken 60 weeks after starting pembrolizumab. The source of these receptors is an adult with mismatch repair-deficient cancer.

The chain uses TRBV27 and TRBJ2-3; no firm D call. The V gene lost 4 bases and the J gene lost 1 base, with 6 bases spanning the gap. The CDR3 loop spans 13 amino acids. Germline V lookup: CDR1 MNHEY, CDR2 SMNVEV (reference sequence). The CDR3 here is CASSSLGTDTQYF. The CDR3 nucleotides read TGTGCCAGCAGTTCGCTTGGCACAGATACGCAGTATTTT.

This rearrangement joins TRBV7-2 to TRBJ2-2, with a possible D match to TRBD2 (6 bases). This CDR3 comprises 16 residues. Per germline, CDR1 SGHTA and CDR2 FQGNSA. The V end was cut by 4 bases, the J end by 4 bases, with 16 bases between. DNA of the CDR3: TGTGCCAGCAGCTCAGGAGGGTTAGGGATCACCGGGGAGCTGTTTTTT. Encoded protein: CASSSGGLGITGELFF.

This sequence joins TRBV10-3 and TRBJ2-1, with no clear D. The CDR3 has 11 residues. V was shortened by 5 bases and J by 8 bases, with 7 bases between the two germline ends. Germline CDR1 reads ENHRY; CDR2 reads SYGVKD. As DNA, the CDR3 is TGTGCCATCAGTTTTAAGGATGAGCAGTTCTTC. Its protein product is CAISFKDEQFF.

The V gene is TRBV19, the J gene TRBJ2-1; TRBD1 agrees at 10 bases. Per germline, CDR1 LNHDA and CDR2 SQIVND (reference sequence). V lost 2 bases, J lost 2 bases, and 3 bases stayed unmatched. The CDR3 is 16 residues long. Written as DNA, the CDR3 is TGTGCCAGTAGTATATCGGGACAGGGGCCCTACAATGAGCAGTTCTTC. This gives the protein CASSISGQGPYNEQFF.

Only a few counts were recorded for this clone. This rearrangement joins TRBV9 to TRBJ1-1; no definite D call. CDR1 is SGDLS, CDR2 YYNGEE, per germline. Trimming cost V 5 bases and J 4 bases, with 15 bases left between them. The CDR3 runs to 14 residues. The CDR3, as DNA: TGTGCCAGCAGTGTGATGATTCTGGGCACTGAAGCTTTCTTT. Amino acid sequence: CASSVMILGTEAFF. Full variable domain (missing parts from reference TRBV9 and TRBJ1-1): DSGVTQTPKHLITATGQRVTLRCSPRSGDLSVYWYQQSLDQGLQFLIQYYNGEERAKGNILERFSAQQFPDLHSELNLSSLELGDSALYFCASSVMILGTEAFFGQGTRLTVV.

J is TRBJ1-3 and V is TRBV7-9; unclear D gene. Trimming shortened V by 1 base and J by 4 bases, and 5 bases separated the two germline ends. Germline V lookup: CDR1 SEHNR, CDR2 FQNEAQ (reference sequence). This CDR3 contains 13 residues. The CDR3 loop reads CASSLERGNTIYF. In DNA form, the CDR3 reads TGTGCCAGCAGCTTAGAGAGGGGAAACACCATATATTTT.

V gene TRBV5-1 combines with J gene TRBJ2-3; the D is unclear. This CDR3 spans 11 amino acids. Germline CDR1 is SGHRS and CDR2 is YFSETQ. V dropped 0 bases and J dropped 8 bases, with 4 bases sitting between them. Here the CDR3 DNA reads TGCGCCAGCAGCTTGGCAGGTACGCAGTATTTT. Translation: CASSLAGTQYF.

Only one count was recorded for this clone. The genes are TRBV18 and TRBJ2-3; unclear D gene. The CDR3 contains 15 residues. Per germline, CDR1 KGHSH and CDR2 LQKENI. V dropped 0 bases and J dropped 1 base, with 8 bases sitting between them. Written as DNA, the CDR3 is TGTGCCAGCTCACCACCGTCTGTGGGCACAGATACGCAGTATTTT. This gives the protein CASSPPSVGTDTQYF.

This clone was observed once. The chain recombines TRBV5-1 with TRBJ2-2; D is unclear. Germline V gene lookup returns CDR1 SGHRS and CDR2 YFSETQ. V was shortened by 2 bases and J by 1 base, with 9 bases between the two germline ends. This CDR3 has 15 amino acids. The CDR3 DNA follows: TGCGCCAGCAGCTTTGGAGCAGGGAACACCGGGGAGCTGTTTTTT. It encodes CASSFGAGNTGELFF. Combining the CDR3 with reference TRBV5-1 and TRBJ2-2 gives the whole variable domain KAGVTQTPRYLIKTRGQQVTLSCSPISGHRSVSWYQQTPGQGLQFLFEYFSETQRNKGNFPGRFSGRQFSNSRSEMNVSTLELGDSALYLCASSFGAGNTGELFFGEGSRLTVL.

The chain uses TRBV19 and TRBJ1-3; 11 bases map to TRBD1. This CDR3 comprises 15 residues. The J segment lost 0 bases and the V segment lost 6 bases, leaving 1 base of the junction unmatched. CDR1 is LNHDA and CDR2 is SQIVND in the germline V gene (reference sequence). CDR3 DNA: TGTGCCAGTAGCGGACAGGGGGCCTCTGGAAACACCATATATTTT. It is translated as CASSGQGASGNTIYF.

The rearrangement uses TRBV18 and TRBJ1-1; tentative D call: TRBD1 (5 bases). The CDR3 loop spans 14 amino acids. Germline V lookup: CDR1 KGHSH, CDR2 LQKENI. Trimming stripped 1 base from V and 1 base from J, with 7 bases between. CDR3: CASSPLGRNTEAFF. In nucleotides, the CDR3 is TGTGCCAGCTCACCACTGGGACGGAACACTGAAGCTTTCTTT.

Here the CDR3 reads CASSGPGAGYYEQYF. CDR3 sequence (DNA): TGTGCCAGCAGCGGCCCGGGAGCGGGGTACTACGAGCAGTACTTC. This rearrangement joins TRBV5-6 to TRBJ2-7; 7 bases match TRBD2. The CDR3 totals 15 residues. The V segment lost 4 bases and the J segment 3 bases; nucleotides outside the gene matches: 10. Germline V CDR1 and CDR2: SGHDT, YYEEEE.

The J gene is TRBJ2-2, the V gene TRBV5-4, with D possibly matching TRBD2 (5 bases). The CDR3 extends over 14 amino acids. V lost 2 bases, J lost 1 base, and 6 bases lay in between. CDR1 and CDR2 (germline): SGHNT, YYREEE (reference sequence). The CDR3 protein is CASSFSGNTGELFF. CDR3 bases: TGTGCCAGCAGCTTCAGCGGGAACACCGGGGAGCTGTTTTTT.

The sample holds many counts of this clone. This sequence joins TRBV4-2 and TRBJ2-5; D is undetermined. The CDR3 is 15 residues long. V lost 6 bases, J lost 1 base, and 15 bases lay in between. Germline CDR1 LGHNA, CDR2 YNFKEQ. CDR3 in DNA: TGTGCCAGCAGACCCTCGGCGGCCCGCCAAGAGACCCAGTACTTC. Its protein is CASRPSAARQETQYF.

CDR3 coding DNA: TGTGCCAGCAGTTATCGGGCAGACCAAGAGACCCAGTACTTC. This codes for CASSYRADQETQYF. The chain carries TRBV6-5 and TRBJ2-5, with D unclear. Trimming removed 3 bases at V and 0 bases at J, with 8 bases between. Germline V lookup: CDR1 MNHEY, CDR2 SVGAGI. The CDR3 spans 14 residues.

This chain uses TRBV28 with TRBJ1-5; 7 nucleotides line up with TRBD1. CDR3 length: 14 amino acids. The germline V gene encodes CDR1 MDHEN and CDR2 SYDVKM. The J segment lost 7 bases and the V segment lost 6 bases, leaving 9 bases of the junction unmatched. The CDR3 is CASRGTVPLQPQHF. CDR3 coding DNA: TGTGCCAGCAGGGGGACAGTGCCCTTGCAGCCCCAGCATTTT.

This clone showed up just once. The chain couples TRBV11-2 to TRBJ2-1; D might be TRBD1 (5 bases). CDR3 size: 15 residues. Per germline, CDR1 SGHAT and CDR2 FQNNGV. V was pared by 2 bases and J by 5 bases, with 13 bases between. The CDR3 loop is CASSLRPGADNEQFF. The CDR3, as DNA: TGTGCCAGCAGCTTACGTCCTGGGGCGGACAATGAGCAGTTCTTC.

This clone was seen just once. The chain joins TRBV4-3 to TRBJ2-2; 11 bases line up with TRBD1. Germline CDR1 reads LGHNA; CDR2 reads YSLEER. The CDR3 length is 16 residues. With 1 base clipped from V and 4 bases from J, the junction kept 2 bases outside the gene matches. CDR3 in DNA: TGCGCCAGCAGCCAAGGGACAGGGGGCCTCACCGGGGAGCTGTTTTTT. This codes for CASSQGTGGLTGELFF.

This sequence joins TRBV9 and TRBJ1-3; 8 nucleotides align to TRBD1. Trimming removed 4 bases from V and 5 bases from J; junction bases left unmatched: 8. This CDR3 region has 15 residues. CDR1 is SGDLS, CDR2 YYNGEE, per germline. Written as DNA, the CDR3 is TGTGCCAGCAGCACCGACCAGGGGGCGCGAAACACCATATATTTT. Translation gives CASSTDQGARNTIYF.

To note about this clone: The DNA is left out, because the CDR3 cannot be placed on it with certainty; the CDR3 is given as TCRdb lists it. The chain joins TRBV7-9 to TRBJ1-2. A total of 14 residues make up the CDR3, ends included. Germline lookup yields CDR1 SEHNR and CDR2 FQNEAQ (reference sequence). The CDR3: CASSFGPGTGGYTF.